This TCR beta chain stems from a study of OX40 agonist ivuxolimab in advanced cancers. Sequenced by immunoSEQ multiplex PCR; TCRdb stores in-frame clones only, minus some. This sample yields about 73,000 clones, of which 75% to 90% are seen a single time; approximately 10% belongs to the top ten. Germline-derived CDR1 and CDR2 are SGHTA and FQGNSA. This CDR3 spans 14 amino acids. Trimming took 2 bases from V and 2 from J, leaving 7 bases between them. The material was CD4+ or CD8+ T cells sorted from blood, obtained in a trial of the OX40 agonist ivuxolimab. This TCR came from an adult with an advanced solid tumor such as melanoma, head and neck, liver or kidney cancer. This rearrangement joins TRBV7-2 to TRBJ1-5; D possibly corresponds to TRBD1 (6 bases). The CDR3 bases are TGTGCCAGCAGCTTAAGGGGGGGCAATCAGCCCCAGCATTTT. Translating it yields CASSLRGGNQPQHF.